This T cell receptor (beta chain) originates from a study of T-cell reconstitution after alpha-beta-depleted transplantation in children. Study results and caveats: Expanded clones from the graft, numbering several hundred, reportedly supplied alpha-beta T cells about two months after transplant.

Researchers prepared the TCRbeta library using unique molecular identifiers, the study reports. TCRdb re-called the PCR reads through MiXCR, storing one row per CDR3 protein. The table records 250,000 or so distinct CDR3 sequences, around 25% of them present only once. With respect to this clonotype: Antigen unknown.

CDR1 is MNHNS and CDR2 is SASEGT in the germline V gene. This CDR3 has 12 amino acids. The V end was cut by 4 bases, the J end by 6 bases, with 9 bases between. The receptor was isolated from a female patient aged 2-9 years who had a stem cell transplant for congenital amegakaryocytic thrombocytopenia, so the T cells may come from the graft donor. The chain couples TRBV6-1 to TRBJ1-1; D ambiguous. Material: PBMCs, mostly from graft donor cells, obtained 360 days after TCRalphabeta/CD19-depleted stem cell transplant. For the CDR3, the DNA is TGTGCCAGCAGTGTCCGAGGGTCTGAAGCTTTCTTT. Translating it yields CASSVRGSEAFF.